The clone carrying this TCR beta chain was found a few times. The antigen is undetermined. The record originates from a study of T cell responses to AZD1222 COVID-19 vaccine. Findings of the study overall: Repertoire sampling happened only post peak T cell response. Spike-specific TCR repertoires showed rising breadth and depth after two AZD1222 doses.

Pooling covered second doses at about 4 or about 12 weeks. The J segment lost 4 bases and the V segment lost 3 bases, leaving 8 bases of the junction unmatched. There are 15 residues in the CDR3. In germline, CDR1 is KGHSY, CDR2 FQNENV. The method was immunoSEQ multiplex PCR; TCRdb's version includes in-frame clones alone and lacks a portion of them. The sample has tens of thousands of clones, 80% to 95% seen once. Sequenced material: peripheral blood, taken 28 days after the second AZD1222 dose. The receptor comes from an adult who received the AZD1222 COVID-19 vaccine. V is TRBV16 and J is TRBJ2-7, with TRBD1 matching 8 bases. CDR3 DNA sequence: TGTGCCAGCAGCCATAGACAGGGGAACCAATACGAGCAGTACTTC. Translated: CASSHRQGNQYEQYF.